This TCR beta chain was profiled in a study of CD8+CD57+ T cells in acquired aplastic anemia. V was trimmed by 1 base and J by 3 bases, leaving 12 bases between them. The CDR3 is 15 amino acids. Germline loops: CDR1 MNHEY, CDR2 SVGAGI. Patients sequenced had flow cytometry evidence of CD8+CD57+ cell expansion. Genomic DNA, the template, was used for profiling of the TCR beta VDJ and CDR3. TCRdb called the reads again in MiXCR, with one record for every CDR3 protein. The sample has about 160,000 distinct CDR3 sequences, around 48% seen once; the top ten hold roughly 2.8%. The specimen was sorted CD4+, CD8+, or CD8+CD57+ T cells (not recorded which) from PBMCs. The clonotype comes from a human donor with aplastic anemia. This chain connects TRBV6-5 to TRBJ2-5; either TRBD1 or TRBD2 may supply D (6 bases each). The CDR3 DNA reads TGTGCCAGCAGTTACTTGGGGGGCACCAAAGAGACCCAGTACTTC. Amino acids: CASSYLGGTKETQYF.